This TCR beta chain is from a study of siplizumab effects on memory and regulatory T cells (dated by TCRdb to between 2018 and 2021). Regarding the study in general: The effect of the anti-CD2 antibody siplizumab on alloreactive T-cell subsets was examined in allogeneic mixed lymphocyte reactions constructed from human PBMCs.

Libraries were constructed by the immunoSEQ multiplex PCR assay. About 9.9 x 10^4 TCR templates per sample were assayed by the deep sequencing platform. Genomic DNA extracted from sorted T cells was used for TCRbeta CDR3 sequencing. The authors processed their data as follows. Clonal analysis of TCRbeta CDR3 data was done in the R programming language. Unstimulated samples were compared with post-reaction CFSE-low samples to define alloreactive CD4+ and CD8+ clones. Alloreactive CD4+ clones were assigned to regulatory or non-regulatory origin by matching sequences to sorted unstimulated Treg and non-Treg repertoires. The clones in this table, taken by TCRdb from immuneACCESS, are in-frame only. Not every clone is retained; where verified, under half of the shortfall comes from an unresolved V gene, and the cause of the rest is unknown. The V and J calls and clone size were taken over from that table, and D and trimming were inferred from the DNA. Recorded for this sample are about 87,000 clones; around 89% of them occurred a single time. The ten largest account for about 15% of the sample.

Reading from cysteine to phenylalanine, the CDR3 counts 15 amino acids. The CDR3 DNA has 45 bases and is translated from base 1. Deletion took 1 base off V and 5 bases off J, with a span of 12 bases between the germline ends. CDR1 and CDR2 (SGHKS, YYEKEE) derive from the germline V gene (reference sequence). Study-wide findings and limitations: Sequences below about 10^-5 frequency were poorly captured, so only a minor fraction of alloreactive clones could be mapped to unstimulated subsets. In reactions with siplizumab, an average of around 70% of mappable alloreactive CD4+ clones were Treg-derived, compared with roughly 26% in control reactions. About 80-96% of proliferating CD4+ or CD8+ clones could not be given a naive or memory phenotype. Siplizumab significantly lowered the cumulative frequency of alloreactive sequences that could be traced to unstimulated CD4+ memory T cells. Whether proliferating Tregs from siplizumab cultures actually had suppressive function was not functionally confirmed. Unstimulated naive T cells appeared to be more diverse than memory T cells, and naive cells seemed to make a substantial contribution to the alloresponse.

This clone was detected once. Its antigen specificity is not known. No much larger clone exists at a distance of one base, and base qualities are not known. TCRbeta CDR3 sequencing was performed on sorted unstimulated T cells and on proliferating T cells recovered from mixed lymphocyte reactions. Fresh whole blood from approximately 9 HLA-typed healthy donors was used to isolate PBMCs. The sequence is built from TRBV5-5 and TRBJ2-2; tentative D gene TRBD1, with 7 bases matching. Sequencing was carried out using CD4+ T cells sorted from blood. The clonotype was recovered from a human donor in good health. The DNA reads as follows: TGTGCCAGCAGCTTGTCGGGGGACAGAACCGGGGAGCTGTTTTTT. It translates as CASSLSGDRTGELFF. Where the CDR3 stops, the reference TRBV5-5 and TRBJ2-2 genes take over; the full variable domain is DAGVTQSPTHLIKTRGQQVTLRCSPISGHKSVSWYQQVLGQGPQFIFQYYEKEERGRGNFPDRFSARQFPNYSSELNVNALLLGDSALYLCASSLSGDRTGELFFGEGSRLTVL.